One and the same sample provided the 18 T cell receptor beta chains below, sequenced in a study of blood T cells in healthy people across ages. Through a sample-barcoded 5' primer and a J-beta primer mix, a second PCR was run for about 6 to 12 cycles. Using its own MiXCR run on the 5' RACE reads, TCRdb lists one record per CDR3 protein. The data contain around 800,000 distinct CDR3 sequences, roughly 24% of them singletons. The data also belong to a second study, concerning T cells of mothers and their children.

What was sequenced was blood. The source of these receptors is a boy between 10 and 17 years old in good health.

This clonotype has only a few counts. The V call is TRBV6-5, the J call TRBJ1-2, with 9 bases identical to TRBD1. V lost 8 bases and J lost 7; bases outside the gene matches: 8. CDR1 is MNHEY and CDR2 is SVGAGI in the germline V gene. The CDR3 has 13 amino acids. DNA of the CDR3: TGTGCCAGCCTCCGGGACAGGGAAGGTGGCTACACCTTC. This gives the protein CASLRDREGGYTF.

The rearrangement uses TRBV12-3 or TRBV12-4 and TRBJ2-7; tentatively, D is TRBD1 (5 bases). The CDR3 has 14 amino acids. V was clipped by 3 bases and J by 2 bases, with 11 bases between them. CDR3 sequence: CASSLAGIAYEQYF. The CDR3 region has the DNA TGTGCCAGCAGTTTGGCAGGGATTGCCTACGAGCAGTACTTC.

V is TRBV7-3 and J is TRBJ2-5; TRBD2 matches 13 bases. The DNA end is a closer match to TRBJ2-1, so the J assignment may be wrong. The germline V gene encodes CDR1 SGHTA and CDR2 FQGTGA. The CDR3 loop spans 15 amino acids. The CDR3 is CASSPTSGGKPEQFF. The CDR3 coding sequence is TGTGCCAGCAGCCCGACTAGCGGGGGGAAACCTGAGCAGTTCTTC.

This clonotype was picked up many times. For the CDR3, the DNA is TGCAGCGTTGCTGCGGGGGTCCAAGAGACCCAGTACTTC. Translating gives CSVAAGVQETQYF. This rearrangement joins TRBV29-1 to TRBJ2-5; 7 bases are shared with TRBD2. The V gene end was trimmed by 4 bases and the J gene end by 1 base; junction bases not matched to a gene: 3. The CDR3 loop spans 13 amino acids. In germline, CDR1 is SQVTM, CDR2 ANQGSEA.

This clonotype has only a few counts. This rearrangement joins TRBV12-3 or TRBV12-4 to TRBJ1-6; 7 bases are shared with TRBD1. The length of the CDR3 is 13 residues. With V trimmed by 5 bases and J by 13 bases, 8 bases remained unmatched. The CDR3 sequence: CASSNGQALPLHF. CDR3 bases: TGTGCCAGCAGTAACGGACAGGCTTTGCCCCTCCACTTT.

This chain joins TRBV7-9 and TRBJ2-7; 9 nucleotides line up with TRBD1. CDR1 and CDR2 from the germline V gene are SEHNR and FQNEAQ (reference sequence). V lost 5 bases, J lost 5 bases, and 7 bases stayed unmatched. This CDR3 has 14 residues. The CDR3 spells CASSRGQGSDEQYF. CDR3 in DNA: TGTGCCAGCAGCCGGGGACAGGGTAGCGACGAGCAGTACTTC.

Details on this clonotype: This CDR3 is missing its conserved last phenylalanine or tryptophan, likely due to a read error. V and J are TRBV7-3 and TRBJ1-1; D is undetermined. Germline V gene sequence: CDR1 SGHTA, CDR2 FQGTGA. V gave up 0 bases and J gave up 3 bases, with 5 bases separating them. The CDR3 has 13 residues. CDR3 region: CASSLTLDTEAFL. The DNA of the CDR3 is TGTGCCAGCAGCTTAACCCTAGACACTGAAGCTTTCCTT.

This clonotype came up a few times. The chain carries TRBV11-2 and TRBJ1-5; no definite D call. V dropped 1 base and J dropped 4 bases, with 8 bases sitting between them. The CDR3 is 14 amino acids. Germline assignment: CDR1 SGHAT and CDR2 FQNNGV. The DNA for the CDR3 is TGTGCCAGCAGCTTAGTGAGGGAGAATCAGCCCCAGCATTTT. It codes for CASSLVRENQPQHF.

This clonotype occurred a few times. V gene TRBV28 combines with J gene TRBJ2-3; D is perhaps TRBD1 (6 bases). Germline V gene sequence: CDR1 MDHEN, CDR2 SYDVKM. The CDR3 contains 10 residues. V was pared by 8 bases and J by 11 bases, with 11 bases between. The CDR3 sequence is CASVFRGQYF. The CDR3 region has the DNA TGTGCCAGCGTTTTCAGGGGGCAGTATTTT.

There are a few counts of this clonotype. The CDR3 here is CASSLTLFAGRDEQFF. DNA for the CDR3: TGTGCCAGCAGCTTAACCCTTTTCGCAGGGAGGGATGAGCAGTTCTTC. The V and J genes are TRBV7-3 and TRBJ2-1, with 7 bases matching TRBD2. The CDR3 is 16 residues long. Germline-derived CDR1 and CDR2 are SGHTA and FQGTGA. V dropped 0 bases and J dropped 8; count of bases not matched to a gene: 10.

This clonotype appeared a few times. The gene calls are TRBV7-3 and TRBJ2-5, with 10 bases identical to TRBD1. Germline V lookup: CDR1 SGHTA, CDR2 FQGTGA. The CDR3 runs 19 residues. J gave up 2 bases and V 5 bases, and 17 bases lay outside the gene matches. CDR3 bases: TGTGCCAGCAGCCTCTTAGGGACAGGGGTCCTAGGGGTGCAAGAGACCCAGTACTTC. Its translation is CASSLLGTGVLGVQETQYF.

This clonotype was seen a few times. In DNA form, the CDR3 reads TGCAGTGCGACGTCACCGGGACAGACAAAATCGAGCAATCAGCCCCAGCATTTT. Translating it yields CSATSPGQTKSSNQPQHF. V and J are TRBV20-1 and TRBJ1-5; 7 bases line up with TRBD1. The CDR3 length is 18 residues. V lost 6 bases to trimming and J lost 1 base; unmatched junction nucleotides: 18. Germline CDR1 reads DFQATT; CDR2 reads SNEGSKA (reference sequence).

This clonotype showed up just a few times. The chain joins TRBV5-6 to TRBJ1-3; a possible D gene is TRBD1 (6 bases). Germline values: CDR1 SGHDT, CDR2 YYEEEE. This CDR3 contains 20 residues. Trimming took 1 base from V and 4 from J, leaving 27 bases between them. CDR3 coding DNA: TGTGCCAGCAGCTTGCATGGGGGCATGTACGGTTGGGCAGGAGGAAACACCATATATTTT. Its translation: CASSLHGGMYGWAGGNTIYF.

V usage is TRBV6-5 and J usage is TRBJ2-3; tentatively, D is TRBD1 or TRBD2 (7 bases each). The CDR3 runs 13 residues. Trimming removed 0 bases at V and 11 bases at J, with 12 bases between. The germline gives CDR1 MNHEY, CDR2 SVGAGI. DNA of the CDR3: TGTGCCAGCAGTTACTCGGGGAGGGACAGGCAGTATTTT. This encodes CASSYSGRDRQYF.

The sample holds a few counts of this clonotype. This chain connects TRBV4-1 to TRBJ2-5; tentatively, D is TRBD2 (6 bases). Between the trimmed V and J ends, which lost 0 bases and 10 bases, there was a span of 12 bases. Germline CDR1 and CDR2: MGHRA and YSYEKL. CDR3 length equals 13 residues. The CDR3 loop reads CASSQESWGGQYF. As DNA, the CDR3 is TGCGCCAGCAGCCAAGAAAGCTGGGGAGGCCAGTACTTC.

The chain recombines TRBV28 with TRBJ1-6; no reliable D call. The CDR3 extends over 15 amino acids. V was cut by 2 bases and J by 8 bases, with 13 bases left in between. Germline loops: CDR1 MDHEN, CDR2 SYDVKM. The CDR3 DNA reads TGTGCCAGCAGTTTAGGGAAGTTGTGGGATTCACCCCTCCACTTT. This codes for CASSLGKLWDSPLHF.

V gene TRBV30 combines with J gene TRBJ1-2; TRBD1 is a possible D gene (5 bases). This CDR3 is 13 amino acids long. V was clipped by 2 bases and J by 6 bases, with 13 bases between them. The germline gives CDR1 GTSNPN, CDR2 SVGIG (reference sequence). This CDR3 is CAWSRGPTDGYTF. The CDR3 DNA is TGTGCCTGGAGTAGGGGTCCAACGGATGGCTACACCTTC.

This clonotype has a handful of counts. The chain employs TRBV5-1 and TRBJ2-2; D not certain. The CDR3 runs 15 residues. Germline values: CDR1 SGHRS, CDR2 YFSETQ. The V gene lost 4 bases and the J gene lost 8 bases, with 18 bases spanning the gap. The chain's CDR3 is CASSPSTSFAGELFF. In nucleotides, the CDR3 is TGCGCCAGCAGCCCATCGACTTCTTTTGCGGGGGAGCTGTTTTTT.